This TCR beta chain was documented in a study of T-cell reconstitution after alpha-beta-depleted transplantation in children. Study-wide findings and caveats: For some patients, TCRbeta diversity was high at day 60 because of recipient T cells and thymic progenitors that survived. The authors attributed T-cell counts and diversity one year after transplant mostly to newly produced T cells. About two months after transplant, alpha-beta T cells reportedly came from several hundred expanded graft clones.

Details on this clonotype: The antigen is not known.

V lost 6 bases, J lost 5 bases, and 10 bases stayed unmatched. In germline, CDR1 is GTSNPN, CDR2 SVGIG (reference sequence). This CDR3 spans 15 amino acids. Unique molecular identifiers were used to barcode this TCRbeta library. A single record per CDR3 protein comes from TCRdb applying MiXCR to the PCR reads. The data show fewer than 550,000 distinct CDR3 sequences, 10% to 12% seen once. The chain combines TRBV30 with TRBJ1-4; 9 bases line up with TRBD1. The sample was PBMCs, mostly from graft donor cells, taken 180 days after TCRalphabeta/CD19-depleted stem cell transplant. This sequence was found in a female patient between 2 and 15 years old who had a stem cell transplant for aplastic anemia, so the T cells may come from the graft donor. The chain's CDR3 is CACPNRGRTNEKLFF. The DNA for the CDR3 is TGTGCCTGCCCGAACAGGGGGCGAACCAATGAAAAACTGTTTTTT. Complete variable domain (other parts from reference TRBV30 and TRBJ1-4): SQTIHQWPATLVQPVGSPLSLECTVEGTSNPNLYWYRQAAGRGLQLLFYSVGIGQISSEVPQNLSASRPQDRQFILSSKKLLLSDSGFYLCACPNRGRTNEKLFFGSGTQLSVL.